The 30 T cell receptor beta chains in this list originate from one sample, sequenced in a study of T cells in Graves' hyperthyroidism and ophthalmopathy. What was amplified from RNA transcripts were TCR beta CDR3 regions. Researchers ran a first-round RT-PCR on the TCR CDR3 using the HTBI primer set. Using its own MiXCR run on the multiplex PCR reads, TCRdb lists one record per CDR3 protein. Altogether around 350,000 distinct CDR3 sequences are present, roughly 25% being singletons, with the ten largest covering about 73%. The specimen was blood. These receptors were obtained from a man aged 45-65 years with Graves' hyperthyroidism.

A few counts support this clonotype. This chain links TRBV29-1 with TRBJ2-2, with TRBD1 identical over 9 bases. Trimming cost V 6 bases and J 1 base; bases outside gene matches: 6. Germline loops: CDR1 SQVTM, CDR2 ANQGSEA. The CDR3 extends over 15 amino acids. The CDR3 loop is CSVGGDRENTGELFF. As DNA, the CDR3 is TGCAGCGTGGGGGGGGACAGGGAGAACACCGGGGAGCTGTTTTTT.

This clonotype was seen a few times. The V call is TRBV27, the J call TRBJ2-7; possible D gene TRBD1, 6 bases. V was shortened by 2 bases and J by 6 bases, with 17 bases between the two germline ends. The germline V gene encodes CDR1 MNHEY and CDR2 SMNVEV (reference sequence). The CDR3 totals 15 residues. The CDR3 region is CASSLRPQGYFEQYF. The DNA of the CDR3 is TGTGCCAGCAGTTTACGGCCTCAGGGGTACTTCGAGCAGTACTTC.

This clonotype was observed a few times. J is TRBJ2-5 and V is TRBV30; 8 bases align to TRBD2. CDR1 and CDR2 (germline): GTSNPN, SVGIG (reference sequence). The CDR3 runs 18 residues. V dropped 0 bases and J dropped 8; count of bases not matched to a gene: 20. The CDR3 is CAWSVVGGEAGARSTQYF. CDR3 sequence (DNA): TGTGCCTGGAGTGTAGTCGGGGGCGAAGCGGGAGCTCGATCCACCCAGTACTTC.

This clonotype was recorded a few times. The chain couples TRBV29-1 to TRBJ1-2; 7 bases fit TRBD1. Germline V gene sequence: CDR1 SQVTM, CDR2 ANQGSEA. The CDR3 loop spans 12 amino acids. The V segment lost 3 bases and the J segment 4 bases; nucleotides outside the gene matches: 2. The chain's CDR3 is CSVDSGGYGYTF. Written as DNA, the CDR3 is TGCAGCGTTGATTCAGGGGGCTATGGCTACACCTTC.

This chain joins TRBV12-3 or TRBV12-4 and TRBJ2-1, with D hard to call. V dropped 5 bases and J dropped 0 bases, with 14 bases sitting between them. This CDR3 is 16 amino acids long. Here the CDR3 DNA reads TGTGCCAGCAGTCCGCGTGCTCTGGGCTCCTACAATGAGCAGTTCTTC. This translates into CASSPRALGSYNEQFF.

This clonotype has ten or more counts. The chain recombines TRBV6-1 with TRBJ2-5; TRBD1 is a possible D gene (6 bases). V dropped 4 bases and J dropped 5 bases, with 11 bases sitting between them. Germline CDR1 and CDR2: MNHNS and SASEGT. The CDR3 is 13 residues long. CDR3 residues: CASSVTGWETQYF. CDR3 in DNA: TGTGCCAGCAGTGTTACAGGGTGGGAGACCCAGTACTTC.

The chain recombines TRBV30 with TRBJ2-1, with D maybe TRBD2 (5 bases). V was shortened by 3 bases and J by 0 bases, with 15 bases between the two germline ends. The germline gives CDR1 GTSNPN, CDR2 SVGIG (reference sequence). CDR3 length equals 16 residues. The CDR3 spells CAWRGLTGSSYNEQFF. The CDR3, as DNA: TGTGCCTGGAGAGGACTGACGGGGAGCTCCTACAATGAGCAGTTCTTC.

This clonotype was observed a handful of times. The V and J genes are TRBV19 and TRBJ1-5; no reliable D call. Germline CDR1 is LNHDA and CDR2 is SQIVND (reference sequence). With 3 bases removed from V and 1 base from J, the gap between germline ends came to 7 bases. This CDR3 has 14 residues. CDR3 nucleotide sequence: TGTGCCAGTAGTATGGTCAGGAGCAATCAGCCCCAGCATTTT. It translates to CASSMVRSNQPQHF.

This rearrangement joins TRBV11-2 to TRBJ1-1, with D unclear. V was trimmed by 5 bases and J by 7 bases, leaving 8 bases between them. CDR3 size: 11 residues. Germline V CDR1 and CDR2: SGHAT, FQNNGV. CDR3: CASSPHREAFF. In nucleotides, the CDR3 is TGTGCCAGCAGCCCCCACCGTGAAGCTTTCTTT.

This chain links TRBV14 with TRBJ2-5, with 7 bases aligning to TRBD1. CDR1 is SGHDN and CDR2 is FVKESK in the germline V gene. The CDR3 is made up of 14 amino acids. V lost 1 base to trimming and J lost 11 bases; unmatched junction nucleotides: 10. The CDR3 region is CASSQVQGMGEQYF. For the CDR3, the DNA is TGTGCCAGCAGCCAAGTACAGGGGATGGGGGAGCAGTACTTC. The full variable domain, with the rest looked up from reference TRBV14 and TRBJ2-5, is EAGVTQFPSHSVIEKGQTVTLRCDPISGHDNLYWYRRVMGKEIKFLLHFVKESKQDESGMPNNRFLAERTGGTYSTLKVQPAELEDSGVYFCASSQVQGMGEQYFGPGTRLLVL.

The chain joins TRBV5-1 to TRBJ2-5, with D possibly being TRBD1 (5 bases). V was trimmed by 4 bases and J by 1 base, leaving 11 bases between them. This CDR3 contains 14 residues. Per germline, CDR1 SGHRS and CDR2 YFSETQ. CDR3 residues: CASSHQGPQETQYF. The DNA for the CDR3 is TGCGCCAGCAGCCATCAGGGTCCCCAAGAGACCCAGTACTTC.

This clonotype was picked up a small number of times. The chain has TRBV5-5 and TRBJ1-2; the D gene is possibly TRBD1 (5 bases). The CDR3 consists of 13 residues. Germline CDR1 SGHKS, CDR2 YYEKEE (reference sequence). V was trimmed by 4 bases and J by 3 bases, leaving 10 bases between them. The DNA of the CDR3 is TGTGCCAGCAGCCCGGGACTGGACTATGGCTACACCTTC. Amino acid sequence: CASSPGLDYGYTF. The whole variable domain, filled in from reference TRBV5-5 and TRBJ1-2, reads DAGVTQSPTHLIKTRGQQVTLRCSPISGHKSVSWYQQVLGQGPQFIFQYYEKEERGRGNFPDRFSARQFPNYSSELNVNALLLGDSALYLCASSPGLDYGYTFGSGTRLTVV.

This clonotype was picked up a small number of times. V usage is TRBV20-1 and J usage is TRBJ2-1, with a tentative D call TRBD1 (6 bases). Trimming removed 5 bases from V and 2 bases from J, with 10 bases in between. The CDR3 length is 13 residues. Germline values: CDR1 DFQATT, CDR2 SNEGSKA (reference sequence). CDR3 region: CSAFRQAYNEQFF. The CDR3, as DNA: TGCAGTGCTTTTAGACAGGCCTACAATGAGCAGTTCTTC.

This clonotype was seen a handful of times. This chain uses TRBV10-3 with TRBJ2-7; 9 bases line up with TRBD2. The CDR3 has 14 amino acids. Germline values: CDR1 ENHRY, CDR2 SYGVKD. With 8 bases clipped from V and 1 base from J, the junction kept 6 bases outside the gene matches. The CDR3 DNA sequence: TGTGCCATCCGGCCTAGCGGGGCATCCTACGAGCAGTACTTC. This encodes CAIRPSGASYEQYF.

This clonotype was seen a few times. This chain connects TRBV24-1 to TRBJ2-1; D may match TRBD1 or TRBD2 (5 bases each). CDR3 length: 19 amino acids. V was pared by 9 bases and J by 0 bases, with 26 bases between. Germline V gene data show CDR1 as KGHDR and CDR2 as SFDVKD. CDR3 protein: CATPGAQGLSQISYNEQFF. CDR3 bases: TGTGCCACCCCCGGGGCTCAGGGTTTGTCGCAGATCTCCTACAATGAGCAGTTCTTC.

This clonotype showed up many times. This rearrangement joins TRBV11-2 to TRBJ2-5; D is unresolved. CDR3 length: 13 amino acids. The V end was cut by 1 base, the J end by 5 bases, with 8 bases between. Germline CDR1 SGHAT, CDR2 FQNNGV. CDR3 in amino acids: CASSLVGPETQYF. CDR3 DNA sequence: TGTGCCAGCAGCTTAGTGGGCCCCGAGACCCAGTACTTC.

The rearrangement joins TRBV2 to TRBJ2-2; 7 bases fit TRBD2. Germline V lookup: CDR1 SNHLY, CDR2 FYNNEI. This CDR3 region has 13 residues. Trimming cost V 4 bases and J 7 bases; bases outside gene matches: 3. CDR3 nucleotides: TGTGCCAGCAGTGTCGGCGGGAGCGGGGAGCTGTTTTTT. It codes for CASSVGGSGELFF.

This sequence joins TRBV29-1 and TRBJ1-1; 12 bases agree with TRBD1. In germline, CDR1 is SQVTM, CDR2 ANQGSEA. The CDR3 contains 14 residues. J lost 6 bases, V lost 6 bases, and 8 bases had no gene match. This chain's CDR3 is CSVRDRGRGSEAFF. CDR3 in DNA: TGCAGCGTCCGGGACAGGGGGCGCGGGTCTGAAGCTTTCTTT.

This clonotype was recorded at least ten times. The chain combines TRBV11-2 with TRBJ2-1; TRBD2 is a possible D gene (6 bases). Germline assignment: CDR1 SGHAT and CDR2 FQNNGV. Trimming shortened V by 6 bases and J by 8 bases, and 11 bases separated the two germline ends. This CDR3 has 12 amino acids. For the CDR3, the DNA is TGTGCCAGCAGTTTTAGCGGTTATGAGCAGTTCTTC. Amino acids: CASSFSGYEQFF.

This chain uses TRBV14 with TRBJ1-1; D is uncertain. CDR1 SGHDN and CDR2 FVKESK come from the germline V gene. Trimming took off 2 bases at V and 3 bases at J, with 7 bases between the two ends. This CDR3 region has 13 residues. DNA of the CDR3: TGTGCCAGCAGCCAATTCGCCGACACTGAAGCTTTCTTT. Amino acid sequence: CASSQFADTEAFF.

The chain couples TRBV6-4 to TRBJ1-1; no clear D gene. The germline V gene has CDR1 MRHNA and CDR2 SNTAGT. The CDR3 loop spans 14 amino acids. The germline V and J ends were trimmed by 0 bases and 5 bases, with 10 bases remaining between them. CDR3 in amino acids: CASSDSGIATEAFF. CDR3 bases: TGTGCCAGCAGTGACTCTGGCATTGCTACTGAAGCTTTCTTT.

J is TRBJ1-1 and V is TRBV4-2; the D gene is possibly TRBD1 (6 bases). This CDR3 contains 16 residues. Trimming cost V 1 base and J 0 bases, with 12 bases left between them. CDR1 LGHNA and CDR2 YNFKEQ come from the germline V gene. The CDR3 bases are TGTGCCAGCAGCCAAGGGGGGCGAGGGTTGAACACTGAAGCTTTCTTT. Translation: CASSQGGRGLNTEAFF.

This clonotype was observed many times. CDR3 coding DNA: TGTGCCAGCAGCCCCTTTAGCTACAATGAGCAGTTCTTC. The encoded protein is CASSPFSYNEQFF. This chain joins TRBV3-1 and TRBJ2-1; D remains ambiguous. The germline V gene encodes CDR1 LGHDT and CDR2 YNNKEL (reference sequence). CDR3 size: 13 residues. V was shortened by 4 bases and J by 3 bases, with 7 bases between the two germline ends.

The chain joins TRBV9 to TRBJ1-1; the D is unclear. Germline-derived CDR1 and CDR2 are SGDLS and YYNGEE. Trimming stripped 3 bases from V and 4 bases from J, with 10 bases between. The CDR3 length is 13 residues. The CDR3 sequence is CASSAWEGTEAFF. The CDR3 DNA reads TGTGCCAGCAGCGCCTGGGAAGGCACTGAAGCTTTCTTT.

This chain uses TRBV20-1 with TRBJ2-5, with 7 nucleotides matching TRBD2. V lost 7 bases and J lost 1; bases outside the gene matches: 6. This CDR3 contains 13 residues. Germline CDR1 is DFQATT and CDR2 is SNEGSKA (reference sequence). In nucleotides, the CDR3 is TGCAGTGTAACCGGACTAGTCCAAGAGACCCAGTACTTC. Its translation is CSVTGLVQETQYF.

This clonotype was counted many times. V is TRBV5-1 and J is TRBJ2-1; 9 positions agree with TRBD1. With V trimmed by 1 base and J by 8 bases, 4 bases remained unmatched. From germline, CDR1 is SGHRS and CDR2 YFSETQ. This CDR3 is 14 amino acids long. The chain's CDR3 is CASSLPGQGYEQFF. CDR3 DNA: TGCGCCAGCAGCTTGCCGGGACAGGGCTATGAGCAGTTCTTC.

The chain combines TRBV6-5 with TRBJ2-5; D remains ambiguous. V was trimmed by 0 bases and J by 1 base, leaving 6 bases between them. Germline V gene lookup returns CDR1 MNHEY and CDR2 SVGAGI. This CDR3 region has 14 residues. In nucleotides, the CDR3 is TGTGCCAGCAGTTACTCGGAAGTCCAAGAGACCCAGTACTTC. It translates to CASSYSEVQETQYF.

This clonotype appeared many times. The V gene is TRBV12-3 or TRBV12-4, the J gene TRBJ2-3, with TRBD2 matching over 8 bases. The CDR3 loop spans 18 amino acids. Unmatched junction bases numbered 12, after V lost 2 bases and J lost 2 bases. CDR3: CASSLRLAGRVVTDTQYF. CDR3 sequence (DNA): TGTGCCAGCAGTTTACGGCTAGCGGGCCGGGTAGTCACAGATACGCAGTATTTT.

This clonotype turned up a few times. The chain is built from TRBV11-2 and TRBJ1-5; no reliable D call. With 1 base removed from V and 3 bases from J, the gap between germline ends came to 10 bases. There are 15 residues in the CDR3. From germline, CDR1 is SGHAT and CDR2 FQNNGV. As DNA, the CDR3 is TGTGCCAGCAGCTTAGGGGCCCGATCCAATCAGCCCCAGCATTTT. Translation gives CASSLGARSNQPQHF. Full variable domain (missing parts from reference TRBV11-2 and TRBJ1-5): EAGVAQSPRYKIIEKRQSVAFWCNPISGHATLYWYQQILGQGPKLLIQFQNNGVVDDSQLPKDRFSAERLKGVDSTLKIQPAKLEDSAVYLCASSLGARSNQPQHFGDGTRLSIL.

The chain links TRBV20-1 to TRBJ2-3, with a possible D match to TRBD2 (6 bases). The CDR3 runs 12 residues. Trimming left V 7 bases short and J 4 bases short, with 12 bases between. Per the germline V gene, CDR1 is DFQATT and CDR2 is SNEGSKA (reference sequence). CDR3 bases: TGCAGTGTCCCAGCGGGTCCAGATACGCAGTATTTT. This encodes CSVPAGPDTQYF.